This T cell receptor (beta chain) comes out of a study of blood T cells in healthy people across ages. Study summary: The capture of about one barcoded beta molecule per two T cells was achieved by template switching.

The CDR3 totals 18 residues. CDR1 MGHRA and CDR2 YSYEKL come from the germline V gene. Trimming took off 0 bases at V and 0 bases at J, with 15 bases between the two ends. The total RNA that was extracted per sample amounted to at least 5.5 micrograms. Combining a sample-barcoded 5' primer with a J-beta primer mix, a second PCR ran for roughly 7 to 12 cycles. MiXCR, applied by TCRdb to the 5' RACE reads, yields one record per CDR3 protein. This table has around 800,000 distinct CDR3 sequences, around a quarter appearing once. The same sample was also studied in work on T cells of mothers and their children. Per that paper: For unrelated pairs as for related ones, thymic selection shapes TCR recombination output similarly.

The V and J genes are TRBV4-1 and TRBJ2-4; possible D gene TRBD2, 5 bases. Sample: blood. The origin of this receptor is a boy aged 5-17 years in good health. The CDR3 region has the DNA TGCGCCAGCAGCCAAGATGATGGGGAGATCCTAGCCAAAAACATTCAGTACTTC. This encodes CASSQDDGEILAKNIQYF.